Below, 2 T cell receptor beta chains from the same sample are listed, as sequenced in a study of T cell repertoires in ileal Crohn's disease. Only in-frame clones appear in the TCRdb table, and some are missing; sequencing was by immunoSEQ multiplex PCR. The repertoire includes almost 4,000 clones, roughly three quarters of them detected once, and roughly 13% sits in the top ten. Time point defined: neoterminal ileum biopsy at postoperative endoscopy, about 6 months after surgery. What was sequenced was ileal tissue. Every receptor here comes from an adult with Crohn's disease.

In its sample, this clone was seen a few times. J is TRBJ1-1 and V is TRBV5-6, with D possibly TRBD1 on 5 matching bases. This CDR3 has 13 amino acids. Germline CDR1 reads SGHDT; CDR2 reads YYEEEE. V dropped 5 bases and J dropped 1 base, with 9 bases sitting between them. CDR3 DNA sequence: TGTGCCAGCAGTTCGACAGAGAACACTGAAGCTTTCTTT. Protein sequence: CASSSTENTEAFF.

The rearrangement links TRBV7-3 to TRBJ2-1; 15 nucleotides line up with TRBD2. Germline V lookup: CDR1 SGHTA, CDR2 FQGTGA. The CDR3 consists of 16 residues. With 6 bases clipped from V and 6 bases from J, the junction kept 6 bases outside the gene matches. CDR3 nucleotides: TGTGCCAGCAGTAATGGACTAGCGGGGGGGCTCAATGAGCAGTTCTTC. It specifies CASSNGLAGGLNEQFF.